This T cell receptor (beta chain) was documented in a study of blood T cell repertoires in COVID-19. Profiling relied on immunoSEQ multiplex PCR, and the TCRdb table lists in-frame clones only, not all of them. The table has about 360,000 clones, around 90% seen once. The receptor's source is a woman between 40 and 55 years old with acute COVID-19. Sample: PBMCs or T cells enriched from blood (not recorded which).

The CDR3 loop reads CASSLYNEQFF. The CDR3 coding sequence is TGTGCCAGCAGTCTGTACAATGAGCAGTTCTTC. The chain combines TRBV12-3 or TRBV12-4 with TRBJ2-1; D unresolved. The CDR3 extends over 11 amino acids. Trimming removed 5 bases from V and 4 bases from J, with 3 bases in between.